Listed below are T cell receptor beta chains from one sample, sequenced in a study of blood T cell repertoires in COVID-19. Some clones are missing from TCRdb's copy, which holds only in-frame ones; the method was immunoSEQ multiplex PCR. The profile shows approximately 300,000 clones, 70% to 90% of them singletons. Sequencing input: PBMCs or T cells enriched from blood (not recorded which). These receptor sequences come from a woman aged 25 to 39 who had recovered from COVID-19. Each CDR3 is given with its conserved first and last residue. Each record gives: V gene, clone size, J gene, D gene, CDR3 DNA, CDR3 protein. A D gene is named only where the DNA matches it firmly. Not all rows give a size; the values are once, few, many and, for expanded clones, a class.

>TRBV5-1|.|TRBJ1-4|.
TGCGCCAGCAGCTTGCGGGGGTTCGCAACTAATGAAAAACTGTTTTTT
CASSLRGFATNEKLFF
>TRBV7-2|.|TRBJ1-5|TRBD1
TGTGCCAGCAGCTCGCGACAGGGACGCAATCAGCCCCAGCATTTT
CASSSRQGRNQPQHF
>TRBV7-2|.|TRBJ1-5|.
TGTGCCAGCAGCTTAAATACAGGCAATCAGCCCCAGCATTTT
CASSLNTGNQPQHF
>TRBV7-3|.|TRBJ1-1|.
TGTGCCAGCAGCTCCCCGGGCGGGGGGAACACTGAAGCTTTCTTT
CASSSPGGGNTEAFF
>TRBV4-3|.|TRBJ2-7|TRBD1
TGCGCCAGCAGCCAAGGACAGGGTAGTGGGCAGTACTTC
CASSQGQGSGQYF
>TRBV12-3/TRBV12-4|.|TRBJ2-7|.
TGTGCCAGCAGTTTCGGGGATGGACTGACCTTC
CASSFGDGLTF
>TRBV27|once|TRBJ1-2|.
TGTGCCAGCAGTCCCCAGGGGAACTATGGCTACACCTTC
CASSPQGNYGYTF
>TRBV19|few|TRBJ1-5|.
TGTGCCAGTACCACAACACAGGATAATCAGCCCCAGCATTTT
CASTTTQDNQPQHF
>TRBV10-2|.|TRBJ1-2|TRBD1
TGCGCCAGCACCCCGGGACAGGGGGCGTATGGCTACACCTTC
CASTPGQGAYGYTF
>TRBV20-1|.|TRBJ1-2|TRBD1
TGCAGTGCTAGTCAACAGGGGGCACACTATGGCTACACCTTC
CSASQQGAHYGYTF
>TRBV5-1|.|TRBJ2-5|.
TGCGCCAGCAGCTTGGGGACATTACAAGAGACCCAGTACTTC
CASSLGTLQETQYF
>TRBV10-1|.|TRBJ1-3|.
TGCGCCAGCAGTGAGTTCTACCCAAACAGCTCTGGAAACACCATATATTTT
CASSEFYPNSSGNTIYF
>TRBV3-1/TRBV3-2|.|TRBJ1-1|.
TGTGCCAGCAGCCAAGTCCAGACTGAAGCTTTCTTT
CASSQVQTEAFF
>TRBV13|.|TRBJ2-1|TRBD1
TGTGCCAGCAGCTTCGACAGGGCCTCCTACAATGAGCAGTTCTTC
CASSFDRASYNEQFF
>TRBV7-3|.|TRBJ1-1|.
TGTGCCAGCAGAGGAGTTGCGAACACTGAAGCTTTCTTT
CASRGVANTEAFF
>TRBV19|.|TRBJ2-1|TRBD1
TGTGCCAGTAGTATTTTGGGACAGGGCGTGAATGAGCAGTTCTTC
CASSILGQGVNEQFF
>TRBV7-9|once|TRBJ1-1|.
TGTGCCAGCAGCCCCCCGGGGGAAACTGAAGCTTTCTTT
CASSPPGETEAFF
>TRBV3-1/TRBV3-2|few|TRBJ1-1|.
TGTGCCAGCAGCCAACGGACATATAAAATTGAAGCTTTCTTT
CASSQRTYKIEAFF
>TRBV5-4|.|TRBJ2-3|TRBD2
TGTGCCAGCAGCCCGGGGGGATCGCGGCGGGGCACAGATACGCAGTATTTT
CASSPGGSRRGTDTQYF
>TRBV19|.|TRBJ1-2|.
TGTGCCACAGGGAACTATGGCTACACCTTC
CATGNYGYTF
>TRBV13|.|TRBJ1-5|.
TGTGCCAGCAGCTTATACAAACAGCCCCAGCATTTT
CASSLYKQPQHF
>TRBV5-4|.|TRBJ2-7|TRBD1
TGTGCCAGCAGCTTGGAGGGGGCTAGCTACGAGCAGTACTTC
CASSLEGASYEQYF
>TRBV18|.|TRBJ2-5|TRBD1
TGTGCCAGCCCGCCCGGGACAGTAGTTTTCCAAGAGACCCAGTACTTC
CASPPGTVVFQETQYF
>TRBV3-1/TRBV3-2|.|TRBJ1-3|.
TGTGCCAGCAGCCAAGGGGCGGGAAACACCATATATTTT
CASSQGAGNTIYF
>TRBV27|.|TRBJ2-3|TRBD1
TGTGCCAGCAGTTTAACCTCTCCGTGGACAGGGCCAGATACGCAGTATTTT
CASSLTSPWTGPDTQYF
>TRBV18|.|TRBJ1-3|TRBD1
TGTGCCAGCTCACCTAAGACAGGGGTGAGAAACACCATATATTTT
CASSPKTGVRNTIYF
>TRBV7-2|.|TRBJ2-7|.
TGTGCCAGCAGAGGAGGGCCAGGGTCCTACGAGCAGTACTTC
CASRGGPGSYEQYF
>TRBV4-2|.|TRBJ1-5|.
TGTGCCAGCAGCCAAGTTGGGCAGCAGCCCCAGCATTTT
CASSQVGQQPQHF
>TRBV29-1|.|TRBJ1-5|.
TGCAGCGTCCAACACAGTAGCAATCAGCCCCAGCATTTT
CSVQHSSNQPQHF